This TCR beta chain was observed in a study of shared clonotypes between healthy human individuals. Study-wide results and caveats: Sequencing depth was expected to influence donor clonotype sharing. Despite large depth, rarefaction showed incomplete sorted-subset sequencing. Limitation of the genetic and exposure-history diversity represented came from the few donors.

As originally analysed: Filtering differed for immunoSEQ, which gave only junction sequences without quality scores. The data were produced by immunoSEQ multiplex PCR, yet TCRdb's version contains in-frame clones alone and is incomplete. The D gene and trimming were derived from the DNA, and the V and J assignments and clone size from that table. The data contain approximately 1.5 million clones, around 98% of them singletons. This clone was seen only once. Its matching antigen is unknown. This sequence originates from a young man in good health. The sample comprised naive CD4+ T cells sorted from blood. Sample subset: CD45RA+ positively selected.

CDR3 region: CASSSPGSGANVLTF. The CDR3 DNA reads TGTGCCAGCAGTTCGCCGGGCTCTGGGGCCAACGTCCTGACTTTC. The chain combines TRBV28 with TRBJ2-6; no clear D. The CDR3 covers 15 residues. Germline CDR1 and CDR2: MDHEN and SYDVKM. Trimming left V 4 bases short and J 0 bases short, with 7 bases between. Using reference TRBV28 and TRBJ2-6 for the parts outside the CDR3, the full variable domain is DVKVTQSSRYLVKRTGEKVFLECVQDMDHENMFWYRQDPGLGLRLIYFSYDVKMKEKGDIPEGYSVSREKKERFSLILESASTNQTSMYLCASSSPGSGANVLTFGAGSRLTVL.